This TCR beta chain originates from a study of blood T cells in healthy people across ages. Total RNA extracted from each sample amounted to at least 5 micrograms. CDR3 size: 17 residues. Germline V gene data show CDR1 as SGHRS and CDR2 as YFSETQ. The germline V and J ends were trimmed by 3 bases and 2 bases, with 18 bases remaining between them. This clonotype was picked up many times. The second PCR ran roughly 7 to 12 cycles with a sample-barcoded 5' primer and J-beta primers. TCRdb analysed the 5' RACE reads with MiXCR anew, one entry per CDR3 protein. The sample contains 450,000 to 650,000 distinct CDR3 sequences, approximately 25% of which appear only once. This sample also belongs to another study, concerning T cells of mothers and their children. That study reports: Extraction yielded RNA that went, in full, into cDNA synthesis at approximately 1.5 ug per 15 ul. Mother-child pairs who were related displayed a slightly higher overlap than unrelated pairs, a difference that was non-significant.

This receptor was taken from a boy aged 5-17 years in good health. V is TRBV5-1 and J is TRBJ2-1, with D perhaps matching TRBD2 (5 bases). Sequenced input: blood. The CDR3 loop reads CASSWAFGERPYNEQFF. For the CDR3, the DNA is TGCGCCAGCAGCTGGGCCTTCGGGGAGAGGCCCTACAATGAGCAGTTCTTC.